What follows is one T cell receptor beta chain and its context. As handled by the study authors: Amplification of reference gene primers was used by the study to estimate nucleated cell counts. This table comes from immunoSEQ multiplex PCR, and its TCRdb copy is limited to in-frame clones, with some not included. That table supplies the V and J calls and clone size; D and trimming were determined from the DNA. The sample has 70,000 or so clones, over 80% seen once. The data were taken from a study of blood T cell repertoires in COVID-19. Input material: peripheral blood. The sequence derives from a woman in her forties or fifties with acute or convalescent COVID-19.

The CDR3 nucleotides are TGTGCCAGCAGCCATGGCGGACTTGGAAACACCATATATTTT. It encodes CASSHGGLGNTIYF. The V and J genes are TRBV3-1 (or the pseudogene TRBV3-2) and TRBJ1-3; D gene unclear. CDR3 length: 14 amino acids. The germline V gene has CDR1 LGHDT and CDR2 YNNKEL (reference sequence). Trimming removed 3 bases at V and 3 bases at J, with 9 bases between.